This entry lists 7 T cell receptor beta chains sequenced from one sample in a study of cytomegalovirus exposure and HLA in healthy donors. The PCR used 60 Vbeta and 13 Jbeta primers. Here immunoSEQ multiplex PCR was the method, and the copy in TCRdb shows in-frame clones only, minus some. Found here are 180,000 or so clones, roughly 80% of them singletons; the top ten hold 1.5% to 1.7%. The sample taken for sequencing was PBMCs. The receptor set was obtained from a man aged 40-49 years in good health and CMV-seronegative.

This chain links TRBV28 with TRBJ1-2; possibly TRBD1 for D (6 bases). V shed 8 bases and J shed 1 base, with 14 bases lying between them. In germline, CDR1 is MDHEN, CDR2 SYDVKM. The CDR3 loop spans 14 amino acids. CDR3 nucleotides: TGTGCCAGCGGAATCGGGACATTTAACTATGGCTACACCTTC. This codes for CASGIGTFNYGYTF.

This clone showed up just a few times. The chain links TRBV9 to TRBJ2-1; D might be TRBD2 (6 bases). CDR1 SGDLS and CDR2 YYNGEE come from the germline V gene. The CDR3 has 13 residues. V was shortened by 4 bases and J by 4 bases, with 9 bases between the two germline ends. Here the CDR3 reads CASSMGLYNEQFF. The CDR3 coding sequence is TGTGCCAGCAGCATGGGACTTTACAATGAGCAGTTCTTC.

The CDR3 protein is CASGDRGNTGELFF. The DNA of the CDR3 is TGTGCCAGCGGAGACAGGGGAAACACCGGGGAGCTGTTTTTT. The rearrangement links TRBV2 to TRBJ2-2; TRBD1 matches at 8 bases. V was pared by 8 bases and J by 2 bases, with 4 bases of the junction left unmatched. Germline assignment: CDR1 SNHLY and CDR2 FYNNEI. This CDR3 is built from 14 residues.

This sequence joins TRBV7-6 and TRBJ2-7; 8 bases are a match to TRBD1. CDR3 length: 16 residues. The V segment lost 5 bases and the J segment 1 base; nucleotides outside the gene matches: 10. Germline loops: CDR1 SGHVS, CDR2 FNYEAQ. The CDR3 coding sequence is TGTGCCAGCAGCGGCCAGACAGGGGTAGGATCCTACGAGCAGTACTTC. This encodes CASSGQTGVGSYEQYF. Full variable domain (rest looked up from reference TRBV7-6 and TRBJ2-7): GAGVSQSPRYKVTKRGQDVALRCDPISGHVSLYWYRQALGQGPEFLTYFNYEAQQDKSGLPNDRFSAERPEGSISTLTIQRTEQRDSAMYRCASSGQTGVGSYEQYFGPGTRLTVT.

CDR3 sequence: CATSSPIGIPYGYTF. The CDR3 DNA follows: TGTGCCACCAGCAGCCCCATCGGGATTCCCTATGGCTACACCTTC. J is TRBJ1-2 and V is TRBV15; the D is unclear. The CDR3 consists of 15 residues. The germline gives CDR1 LNHNV, CDR2 YYDKDF (reference sequence). V was shortened by 3 bases and J by 4 bases, with 15 bases between the two germline ends.

The rearrangement links TRBV6-6 to TRBJ2-7, with D possibly being TRBD1 (6 bases). The CDR3 is 13 residues long. Germline V gene lookup returns CDR1 MNHNY and CDR2 SVGAGI (reference sequence). V lost 5 bases and J 5 bases, leaving 13 bases between the germline ends. As DNA, the CDR3 is TGTGCCAGCAGTCAACGACAGGCCGACGAGCAGTACTTC. This translates into CASSQRQADEQYF.

The V call is TRBV5-6, the J call TRBJ2-5; 7 bases fit TRBD2. The germline V gene has CDR1 SGHDT and CDR2 YYEEEE. CDR3 length equals 14 residues. The junction had 3 bases not matched to a gene; V was cut back by 3 bases and J by 1 base. CDR3 protein: CASSSGLFQETQYF. The CDR3 coding sequence is TGTGCCAGCAGCTCGGGACTATTCCAAGAGACCCAGTACTTC.